This passage covers 19 T cell receptor beta chains from one sample sequenced in a study of blood T cells in healthy people across ages (dated by TCRdb to the mid-2010s). The method behind the library was 5' RACE. The reads were generated on an Illumina HiSeq 2500. A second PCR of roughly 7 to 11 cycles was performed with a sample-barcoded 5' primer and a J-beta primer mix. TCRdb reprocessed the public reads (quality trimming at Q25 with fastp, clone calling with MiXCR) and kept in-frame beta chains. Rows with a matching CDR3 protein are joined into one entry that keeps the most common DNA and genes. Here the sample has about 1.1 million distinct CDR3 sequences; under 40% occur a single time. The biggest ten clones account for under 15% of the sample. What was sequenced was blood. The receptors shown here come from a young man in good health.

CDR3 sequence: CASSPGAGQNSPLHF. As DNA, the CDR3 is TGTGCCAGCAGCCCCGGGGCGGGGCAGAATTCACCCCTCCACTTT. V gene TRBV12-3 or TRBV12-4 combines with J gene TRBJ1-6; D may be TRBD1 (5 bases). The CDR3 runs 15 residues. Trimming took 6 bases from V and 7 from J, leaving 16 bases between them.

V is TRBV4-3 and J is TRBJ1-1, with D possibly matching TRBD1 (5 bases). CDR1 is LGHNA and CDR2 is YSLEER in the germline V gene. With 0 bases removed from V and 4 bases from J, the gap between germline ends came to 15 bases. The CDR3 is 16 residues long. The CDR3 nucleotides read TGCGCCAGCAGCCAAGAAGTCGGGGGGGGTAGCACTGAAGCTTTCTTT. It specifies CASSQEVGGGSTEAFF.

The chain carries TRBV20-1 and TRBJ2-5; 8 bases map to TRBD1. Per germline, CDR1 DFQATT and CDR2 SNEGSKA (reference sequence). J lost 4 bases, V lost 2 bases, and 3 bases had no gene match. This CDR3 region has 13 residues. The CDR3 nucleotides are TGCAGTGCTAGAAAGGACAGGGCAGAGACCCAGTACTTC. Its protein product is CSARKDRAETQYF.

The V gene is TRBV6-1, the J gene TRBJ1-2; D call uncertain. This CDR3 spans 16 amino acids. Germline CDR1 is MNHNS and CDR2 is SASEGT. The V and J ends lost 2 bases and 5 bases respectively, with 18 bases between them. CDR3 sequence (DNA): TGTGCCAGCAGTGAAACCGCCGGGGAGGTGACTTATGGCTACACCTTC. It specifies CASSETAGEVTYGYTF.

The rearrangement links TRBV21-1 to TRBJ1-5; the table's D gene call, TRBD1, was not cross checked with the DNA. TRBV21-1 is classified as a pseudogene. The CDR3 has 17 amino acids. CDR3 sequence: CASSLGLGQGDCQPQHF. The DNA for the CDR3 is TGTGCCAGCAGCCTAGGATTAGGACAGGGGGATTGTCAGCCCCAGCATTTT.

The chain uses TRBV10-3 and TRBJ1-4; D uncertain. Trimming stripped 10 bases from V and 5 bases from J, with 8 bases between. Looked up from germline, CDR1 is ENHRY and CDR2 is SYGVKD. The CDR3 spans 11 residues. DNA of the CDR3: TGTGCCAGTGGAGACAATGAAAAACTGTTTTTT. It is translated as CASGDNEKLFF.

Details on this clonotype: The CDR3 does not end in the conserved phenylalanine or tryptophan, so this is likely a read error. V gene TRBV6-5 combines with J gene TRBJ1-2; no clear D gene. CDR1 is MNHEY, CDR2 SVGAGI, per germline. The V gene lost 0 bases and the J gene lost 6 bases, with 17 bases spanning the gap. The CDR3 is made up of 16 amino acids. CDR3 sequence (DNA): TGTGCCAGCAGTTACTCAAACATAAGGGATGGGAATGGCTACACCATC. It is translated as CASSYSNIRDGNGYTI.

This rearrangement joins TRBV6-2 or TRBV6-3 to TRBJ2-3; 7 bases fit TRBD2. Trimming took 7 bases from V and 6 from J; bases not matched to a gene: 13. The CDR3 covers 15 residues. Germline CDR1 is MNHEY and CDR2 is SVGEGT. The CDR3 is CASTLDAGVLDTQYF. The CDR3 nucleotides read TGTGCCAGCACCTTGGACGCGGGGGTCCTGGATACGCAGTATTTT.

The chain is built from TRBV7-8 and TRBJ1-1; TRBD1 agrees at 7 bases. The germline gives CDR1 SGHVS, CDR2 FQNEAQ. J was trimmed by 4 bases and V by 5 bases; bases with no gene match: 4. The CDR3 consists of 13 residues. CDR3 in amino acids: CASSTRTGTEAFF. The CDR3 nucleotides read TGTGCCAGCAGCACCCGGACAGGCACTGAAGCTTTCTTT.

The J gene is TRBJ1-1, the V gene TRBV6-2 or TRBV6-3, with D maybe TRBD1 (6 bases). The germline CDR1 and CDR2 sequences are MNHEY and SVGEGT. CDR3 length: 18 amino acids. V lost 5 bases and J lost 5, with 27 bases in between. The CDR3 DNA sequence: TGTGCCAGCAGTCCCCCCGGGTACAGGGAAGGCAGAGGTACTGAAGCTTTCTTT. Amino acids: CASSPPGYREGRGTEAFF.

This clonotype was seen only a few times. This chain joins TRBV6-5 and TRBJ1-2; D is undetermined. The CDR3 runs to 13 residues. V was shortened by 6 bases and J by 5 bases, with 13 bases between the two germline ends. CDR1 MNHEY and CDR2 SVGAGI come from the germline V gene. The CDR3: CASRSTSTYGYTF. CDR3 DNA: TGTGCCAGCAGGTCGACATCGACTTATGGCTACACCTTC.

The chain couples TRBV20-1 to TRBJ2-3; 9 positions match TRBD2. The CDR3 spans 15 residues. Germline CDR1 is DFQATT and CDR2 is SNEGSKA (reference sequence). J lost 4 bases, V lost 0 bases, and 5 bases had no gene match. DNA for the CDR3: TGCAGTGCTAGAGATCTGGAGCGGGGGGCAGATACGCAGTATTTT. Protein product: CSARDLERGADTQYF.

V usage is TRBV2 and J usage is TRBJ1-1, with D tentatively TRBD1 (6 bases). This CDR3 has 13 amino acids. Between the trimmed V and J ends, which lost 10 bases and 0 bases, there was a span of 12 bases. The germline CDR1 and CDR2 sequences are SNHLY and FYNNEI. CDR3 sequence: CATQGGMNTEAFF. The CDR3 DNA follows: TGTGCCACACAGGGAGGAATGAACACTGAAGCTTTCTTT.

This clonotype has just a few counts. The rearrangement links TRBV4-3 to TRBJ1-2, with 7 bases aligning to TRBD1. Trimming took 3 bases from V and 8 from J; bases not matched to a gene: 9. CDR1 and CDR2 from the germline V gene are LGHNA and YSLEER. The CDR3 has 14 residues. The CDR3 region has the DNA TGCGCCAGCAGCCACAATACAGGGGATAGGGGCTACACCTTC. Amino acids: CASSHNTGDRGYTF.

This clonotype occurred once. The chain couples TRBV20-1 to TRBJ2-5; 7 nucleotides match TRBD2. V trimming: 4 bases; J trimming: 6 bases; junction bases outside the gene matches: 8. Per germline, CDR1 DFQATT and CDR2 SNEGSKA (reference sequence). This CDR3 contains 13 residues. The CDR3 coding sequence is TGCAGTGCTACCCAGACTAGCAGGCAGACCCAGTACTTC. Translating gives CSATQTSRQTQYF.

The chain couples TRBV12-3 or TRBV12-4 to TRBJ1-2; D perhaps matches TRBD1 (6 bases). Between the trimmed V and J ends, which lost 6 bases and 11 bases, there was a span of 22 bases. CDR3 length: 14 amino acids. Written as DNA, the CDR3 is TGTGCCAGCAGCCCAACCCAGACAGGCTCTGGGTACACCTTC. Translating it yields CASSPTQTGSGYTF.

The chain employs TRBV9 and TRBJ1-2, with TRBD1 matching over 7 bases. J gave up 8 bases and V 2 bases, and 12 bases lay outside the gene matches. The CDR3 consists of 15 residues. CDR1 is SGDLS and CDR2 is YYNGEE in the germline V gene. The CDR3 loop is CASSVYDRATIGYTF. The CDR3 DNA reads as TGTGCCAGCAGCGTCTATGACAGGGCGACTATCGGCTACACCTTC.

This rearrangement joins TRBV20-1 to TRBJ2-3; possibly TRBD1 or TRBD2 for D (6 bases each). CDR1 is DFQATT, CDR2 SNEGSKA, per germline (reference sequence). Trimming pared 4 bases from V and 2 bases from J, leaving 10 bases between. The CDR3 runs 13 residues. As DNA, the CDR3 is TGCAGTGCTACGGGGGCCATCACAGATACGCAGTATTTT. Its protein product is CSATGAITDTQYF.

The chain carries TRBV5-4 and TRBJ2-1; a possible D gene is TRBD2 (6 bases). Germline lookup yields CDR1 SGHNT and CDR2 YYREEE (reference sequence). The ends were cut back, 2 bases at V and 8 bases at J, with 14 bases in the middle. This CDR3 comprises 14 residues. This CDR3 is CASSFMGGADEQFF. The CDR3 coding sequence is TGTGCCAGCAGCTTCATGGGCGGGGCCGATGAGCAGTTCTTC.